This T cell receptor beta chain was profiled in a study of blood T cell repertoires in COVID-19 (dated by TCRdb to the early 2020s). Background on the whole study: The collaborator samples originated in the United States, Italy and Spain and spanned the acute and convalescent phases of COVID-19. The sample metadata nearly always contained a de-identified subject ID, COVID-19 status, age in years and sex. The material from the prospective study consisted of cDNA or gDNA derived from T cells, B-cell-depleted T cells, or PBMCs. Samples came from the ongoing ImmuneRACE study (first 160 participants) plus 1,254 subjects from 6 global collaborators. The repertoires were released in a freely available public database meant as a resource for research on the immune response to SARS-CoV-2. Deeply sampled blood TCRbeta repertoires from subjects exposed to, actively infected with, or recovered from COVID-19 were included in the dataset. Where available, HLA class I and class II types were obtained from metadata supplied by the sample provider rather than from assay-based typing.

TCRbeta CDR3 regions were amplified from genomic DNA using the immunoSEQ Assay, a bias-controlled multiplex PCR. In the original analysis: The number of nucleated cells in each sample was estimated from the amplification of reference gene primers within the assay. To quantify the absolute abundance of each unique TCRbeta CDR3 rearrangement, sequence reads were collapsed and filtered. For each sample, productive Simpson clonality was calculated by taking the square root of Simpson's diversity index across productive rearrangements. Here the immuneACCESS table is served through TCRdb, limited to in-frame sequences with V and J called. Missing clones are a known gap in these copies; in checked studies unresolved V genes cover under half, and the rest lacks a known reason. The V and J calls and clone size were taken over from that table, and D and trimming were inferred from the DNA. The sample table lists 300,000 to 400,000 clones, 88% of them with a count of one. The biggest ten clones account for more than 5.5% of the sample.

Of note for this clone: The antigen it recognizes is unknown. No base quality values were provided; no much bigger clone lies one nucleotide off.

At one collaborating source in Seattle, patients were enrolled during active infection and were followed longitudinally through the course of disease. The collaborating institutions used their own protocols to collect whole blood in K2EDTA tubes. For TCRbeta analysis, collaborator samples were shipped as frozen whole blood, as isolated PBMCs, or as DNA extracted from either sample type. Counted from cysteine to phenylalanine, this CDR3 has 15 amino acids. The entry retains the CDR3 DNA only, 45 bases that are in frame from base 1. CDR1 LNHDA and CDR2 SQIVND were looked up in the germline V gene (reference sequence). V and J are truncated by 6 bases and 2 bases respectively, leaving an intervening sequence of 16 bases. Overall study results and their limits: How much clinical and demographic metadata was included differed by source and by participant, and the metadata was provided uncurated.

Sequenced sample: peripheral blood. The rearranged segments are TRBV19 and TRBJ1-2, with TRBD1 tentatively as D gene (5 bases match). This receptor was obtained from a woman aged 70-85 years with COVID-19, enrolled during active disease. Here the CDR3 is given as CASSPQWEGNYGYTF. The sequence in DNA is TGTGCCAGTAGCCCCCAATGGGAGGGGAACTATGGCTACACCTTC.